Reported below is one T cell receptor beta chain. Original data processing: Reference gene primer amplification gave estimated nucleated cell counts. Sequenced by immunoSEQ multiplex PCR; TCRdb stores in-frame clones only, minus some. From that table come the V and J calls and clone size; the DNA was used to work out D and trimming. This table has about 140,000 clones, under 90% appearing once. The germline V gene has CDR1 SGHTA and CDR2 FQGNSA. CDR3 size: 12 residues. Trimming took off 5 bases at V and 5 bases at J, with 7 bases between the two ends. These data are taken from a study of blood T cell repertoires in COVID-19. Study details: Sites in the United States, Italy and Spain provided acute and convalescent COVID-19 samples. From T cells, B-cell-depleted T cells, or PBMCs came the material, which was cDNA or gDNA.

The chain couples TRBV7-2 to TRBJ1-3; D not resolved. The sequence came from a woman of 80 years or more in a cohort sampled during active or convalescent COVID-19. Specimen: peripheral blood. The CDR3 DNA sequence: TGTGCCAGCAGCCTCGGTAGAAACACCATATATTTT. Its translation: CASSLGRNTIYF.